The 28 T cell receptor beta chains presented below share a single source sample, sequenced in a study of human T cells and chemical hapten exposure. This sample's time point: patch test 2, 6 weeks after DPC sensitization. Treatment indicated: therapeutic diphenylcyclopropenone sensitization with weekly scalp DPC. TCRdb processed the RACE reads anew with MiXCR; each CDR3 protein has one entry. The repertoire holds 350,000 to 400,000 distinct CDR3 sequences, with nearly 6.5% as singletons. Material: whole blood, obtained in connection with sensitization to the hapten diphenylcyclopropenone (DPC). The receptors were sampled from a woman younger than 30 with alopecia areata. Some clones in this sample may be carry-over from other donors' samples.

This clonotype has ten or more counts. The chain is built from TRBV5-1 and TRBJ2-1; a weak D match, TRBD1 (6 bases). This CDR3 region has 14 residues. Germline V gene lookup returns CDR1 SGHRS and CDR2 YFSETQ. V lost 0 bases, J lost 3 bases, and 7 bases lay in between. The CDR3 protein is CASSLGDIYNEQFF. The CDR3 coding sequence is TGCGCCAGCAGCTTGGGGGACATCTACAATGAGCAGTTCTTC.

This clonotype was detected only a few times. The chain joins TRBV29-1 to TRBJ2-3, with D possibly TRBD2 on 7 matching bases. The germline V gene has CDR1 SQVTM and CDR2 ANQGSEA. V was trimmed by 1 base and J by 2 bases, leaving 16 bases between them. The CDR3 is 16 amino acids. Here the CDR3 reads CSVEGGGRKNTDTQYF. DNA for the CDR3: TGCAGCGTTGAAGGCGGGGGCCGTAAAAACACAGATACGCAGTATTTT.

The chain carries TRBV29-1 and TRBJ1-1; D is perhaps TRBD1 (6 bases). V lost 6 bases and J 2 bases, leaving 13 bases between the germline ends. The CDR3 has 13 residues. Per the germline V gene, CDR1 is SQVTM and CDR2 is ANQGSEA. The CDR3 spells CSVQGLYNTEAFF. CDR3 nucleotide sequence: TGCAGCGTGCAGGGGCTTTATAACACTGAAGCTTTCTTT.

This clonotype has more than one count but fewer than ten. This rearrangement joins TRBV6-2 or TRBV6-3 to TRBJ2-5, with D unresolved. The CDR3 is 13 residues long. Germline lookup yields CDR1 MNHEY and CDR2 SVGEGT. Trimming pared 2 bases from V and 3 bases from J, leaving 7 bases between. CDR3 sequence (DNA): TGTGCCAGCAGTTACGGGCCCGAAGAGACCCAGTACTTC. Translating gives CASSYGPEETQYF.

This clonotype has a handful of counts. V and J are TRBV3-1 and TRBJ1-1; D ambiguous. Germline-derived CDR1 and CDR2 are LGHDT and YNNKEL (reference sequence). The CDR3 length is 16 residues. The V end lost 0 bases, the J end lost 0 bases, and 11 bases lay between the germline ends. CDR3 region: CASSQDSVDVNTEAFF. The CDR3 DNA reads as TGTGCCAGCAGCCAAGACAGCGTCGATGTGAACACTGAAGCTTTCTTT.

The chain uses TRBV3-1 and TRBJ2-7, with D uncertain. V was cut by 1 base and J by 2 bases, with 9 bases left in between. CDR3 length equals 14 residues. In germline, CDR1 is LGHDT, CDR2 YNNKEL (reference sequence). CDR3 region: CASSQGGTPYEQYF. For the CDR3, the DNA is TGTGCCAGCAGCCAAGGGGGAACCCCCTACGAGCAGTACTTC.

The V gene is TRBV5-3, the J gene TRBJ1-2, with D unresolved. TRBV5-3 is placed among ORFs of uncertain function. This CDR3 has 15 residues. The V gene lost 1 base and the J gene lost 0 bases, with 10 bases spanning the gap. DNA of the CDR3: TGTGCCAGAAGCTTGTCACAGCGACCTAACTATGGCTACACCTTC. This encodes CARSLSQRPNYGYTF.

This clonotype occurred a few times. The rearrangement links TRBV6-5 to TRBJ1-6; D is undetermined. The germline V gene encodes CDR1 MNHEY and CDR2 SVGAGI. V was shortened by 5 bases and J by 7 bases, with 12 bases between the two germline ends. The CDR3 loop spans 14 amino acids. The CDR3 nucleotides read TGTGCCAGCAGTAGGGCAGGCCTCAATTCACCCCTCCACTTT. Residues: CASSRAGLNSPLHF.

This clonotype showed up just a few times. The V gene is TRBV12-3 or TRBV12-4, the J gene TRBJ2-3; D gene ambiguous. The germline V and J ends were trimmed by 2 bases and 4 bases, with 4 bases remaining between them. The CDR3 length is 12 residues. CDR3 loop: CASSLMPDTQYF. DNA of the CDR3: TGTGCCAGCAGTTTAATGCCAGATACGCAGTATTTT.

This clonotype was detected a few times. The chain employs TRBV6-2 or TRBV6-3 and TRBJ1-5; a weak D match, TRBD1 (6 bases). Germline V gene lookup returns CDR1 MNHEY and CDR2 SVGEGT. Trimming stripped 7 bases from V and 8 bases from J, with 21 bases between. The CDR3 length is 15 residues. CDR3 DNA sequence: TGTGCCAGCAAACTAAGGGGGTTTTCAATTGAGCCCCAGCATTTT. This translates into CASKLRGFSIEPQHF.

This clonotype was observed many times. V and J are TRBV5-1 and TRBJ1-2; no reliable D call. CDR1 is SGHRS and CDR2 is YFSETQ in the germline V gene. V was cut by 4 bases and J by 1 base, with 14 bases left in between. This CDR3 is 15 amino acids long. The CDR3 region is CASSPPGRSNYGYTF. In DNA form, the CDR3 reads TGCGCCAGCAGCCCTCCCGGGAGAAGTAACTATGGCTACACCTTC.

This clonotype was seen a handful of times. The gene calls are TRBV7-2 and TRBJ1-6; no firm D call. CDR1 is SGHTA, CDR2 FQGNSA, per germline. V dropped 1 base and J dropped 10 bases, with 8 bases sitting between them. The CDR3 has 13 amino acids. CDR3 bases: TGTGCCAGCAGCTTAGAGATAGGATCACCCCTCCACTTT. Translation: CASSLEIGSPLHF.

In its sample, this clonotype was seen many times. Here the CDR3 DNA reads TGTGCCAGCAGCTTAGGGGGCAGCAGTAATGAAAAACTGTTTTTT. It yields the protein CASSLGGSSNEKLFF. V usage is TRBV7-8 and J usage is TRBJ1-4; D possibly corresponds to TRBD1 (5 bases). Germline loops: CDR1 SGHVS, CDR2 FQNEAQ. Trimming stripped 1 base from V and 4 bases from J, with 10 bases between. The length of the CDR3 is 15 residues.

A few counts support this clonotype. The chain joins TRBV7-9 to TRBJ2-2, with D unresolved. CDR1 and CDR2 from the germline V gene are SEHNR and FQNEAQ (reference sequence). The CDR3 totals 16 residues. Trimming stripped 5 bases from V and 6 bases from J, with 19 bases between. CDR3 bases: TGTGCCAGCAGCCGTACCGGGTCAACAAGGCCCGGGGAGCTGTTTTTT. It is translated as CASSRTGSTRPGELFF.

The rearrangement links TRBV7-8 to TRBJ2-1; perhaps TRBD2 as D (6 bases). The V end lost 0 bases, the J end lost 14 bases, and 23 bases lay between the germline ends. The CDR3 has 16 residues. Germline V gene lookup returns CDR1 SGHVS and CDR2 FQNEAQ. As DNA, the CDR3 is TGTGCCAGCAGCTTAGCTTTGGGTTCGGGGACTCTCGCGGAGTTCTTC. Protein product: CASSLALGSGTLAEFF.

This clonotype was counted at least ten times. The CDR3 spells CSVVGASETIGGYTF. Written as DNA, the CDR3 is TGCAGCGTTGTCGGGGCGAGCGAGACAATCGGAGGCTACACCTTC. This sequence joins TRBV29-1 and TRBJ1-2; D possibly corresponds to TRBD1 (5 bases). CDR1 is SQVTM and CDR2 is ANQGSEA in the germline V gene. This CDR3 has 15 residues. V was cut by 4 bases and J by 8 bases, with 23 bases left in between.

The chain couples TRBV27 to TRBJ2-7; no firm D call. The CDR3 runs 14 residues. V was trimmed by 3 bases and J by 2 bases, leaving 11 bases between them. CDR1 and CDR2 from the germline V gene are MNHEY and SMNVEV (reference sequence). CDR3 bases: TGTGCCAGCAGTTTGGGCCAGCATCCCTACGAGCAGTACTTC. It specifies CASSLGQHPYEQYF.

This clonotype came up many times. This chain connects TRBV7-9 to TRBJ1-6, with unresolved D. V was pared by 1 base and J by 9 bases, with 13 bases between. Germline V gives CDR1 SEHNR, CDR2 FQNEAQ (reference sequence). The CDR3 runs to 15 residues. CDR3 loop: CASSLEAVISSPLHF. CDR3 nucleotides: TGTGCCAGCAGCTTAGAGGCGGTAATTAGTTCACCCCTCCACTTT.

The rearrangement joins TRBV2 to TRBJ1-5; weak D call: TRBD1 (6 bases). This CDR3 is built from 15 residues. Germline lookup yields CDR1 SNHLY and CDR2 FYNNEI. Trimming pared 4 bases from V and 0 bases from J, leaving 10 bases between. CDR3 protein: CASSAPDSSNQPQHF. Here the CDR3 DNA reads TGTGCCAGCAGTGCCCCGGACAGTAGCAATCAGCCCCAGCATTTT.

This clonotype has a count of ten or more. Here the CDR3 reads CASRVSYREPGANVLTF. CDR3 sequence (DNA): TGTGCCAGCAGGGTTTCGTACAGGGAACCTGGGGCCAACGTCCTGACTTTC. The chain carries TRBV7-2 and TRBJ2-6; D might be TRBD1 (6 bases). The CDR3 is 17 residues long. Germline V gives CDR1 SGHTA, CDR2 FQGNSA. V was pared by 6 bases and J by 2 bases, with 17 bases between.

This CDR3 is CASSQGDSNYGYTF. In DNA form, the CDR3 reads TGTGCCAGCAGCCAAGGAGACAGTAACTATGGCTACACCTTC. This chain uses TRBV11-2 with TRBJ1-2; TRBD1 is a possible D gene (5 bases). Trimming shortened V by 5 bases and J by 1 base, and 11 bases separated the two germline ends. Germline V CDR1 and CDR2: SGHAT, FQNNGV. The CDR3 extends over 14 amino acids.

Only a few counts were recorded for this clonotype. This chain connects TRBV7-2 to TRBJ2-1; 7 bases are a match to TRBD1. J was trimmed by 4 bases and V by 8 bases; bases with no gene match: 11. CDR1 and CDR2 (germline): SGHTA, FQGNSA. CDR3 size: 15 residues. CDR3 loop: CASRKTGSAYNEQFF. CDR3 DNA: TGTGCCAGCCGTAAGACAGGGAGCGCTTACAATGAGCAGTTCTTC.

The rearrangement joins TRBV25-1 to TRBJ2-4, with D unclear. This CDR3 is 13 amino acids long. CDR1 is MGHDK, CDR2 SYGVNS, per germline. V was pared by 3 bases and J by 0 bases, with 3 bases between. DNA of the CDR3: TGTGCCAGCAGTGAGGTAGCCAAAAACATTCAGTACTTC. Translating it yields CASSEVAKNIQYF.

The rearrangement uses TRBV7-2 and TRBJ1-5; 7 positions agree with TRBD1. The CDR3 totals 15 residues. The V and J ends lost 6 bases and 1 base, in that order; junction bases with no gene match: 6. Germline values: CDR1 SGHTA, CDR2 FQGNSA. This CDR3 reads CASSHRDSSNQPQHF. The CDR3 DNA follows: TGTGCCAGCAGTCACCGGGACAGCAGCAATCAGCCCCAGCATTTT.

This clonotype occurred many times. The chain combines TRBV9 with TRBJ1-1, with 8 bases lining up with TRBD1. Looked up from germline, CDR1 is SGDLS and CDR2 is YYNGEE. J gave up 6 bases and V 6 bases, and 10 bases lay outside the gene matches. The CDR3 spans 14 residues. The CDR3 DNA reads as TGTGCCAGCAACCAGGGGGCAGAGTGGGCTGAAGCTTTCTTT. It codes for CASNQGAEWAEAFF.

The rearrangement joins TRBV6-5 to TRBJ2-3, with TRBD2 matching 7 bases. J gave up 1 base and V 2 bases, and 3 bases lay outside the gene matches. The CDR3 has 15 residues. Germline-derived CDR1 and CDR2 are MNHEY and SVGAGI. The CDR3 spells CASSYAGVGTDTQYF. CDR3 nucleotide sequence: TGTGCCAGCAGTTACGCGGGGGTCGGCACAGATACGCAGTATTTT.

The J gene is TRBJ2-2, the V gene TRBV11-3, with D hard to call. The CDR3 length is 12 residues. Germline-derived CDR1 and CDR2 are SGHNT and YENEEA. With 3 bases removed from V and 5 bases from J, the gap between germline ends came to 4 bases. CDR3 loop: CASSFFTGELFF. The CDR3 bases are TGTGCCAGCAGCTTTTTTACCGGGGAGCTGTTTTTT.

The table lists this clonotype with many counts. In DNA form, the CDR3 reads TGTGCCAGCAGCCAAGATCACGAAGGGACAGGGTTTTTTGTCTCTGGAAACACCATATATTTT. It encodes CASSQDHEGTGFFVSGNTIYF. The J gene is TRBJ1-3, the V gene TRBV4-2, with 9 bases identical to TRBD1. V shed 0 bases, J shed 0 bases, and the junction held 15 bases outside the gene matches. CDR1 is LGHNA and CDR2 is YNFKEQ in the germline V gene. The CDR3 runs 21 residues.